This entry lists 16 T cell receptor beta chains sequenced from one sample in a study of neoadjuvant nivolumab and ipilimumab in lung cancer (dated by TCRdb to about 2020). Library construction relied on the immunoSEQ multiplex PCR assay. TCRdb limited this immuneACCESS table to in-frame rearrangements with V and J called. A share of clones is missing; checked studies link under half to unresolved V genes, and the rest is unexplained. This sample is represented by about 18,000 clones; about nine tenths of them were singletons. Approximately 2.1% of the sample belongs to the ten largest clones. Per the publication, the time point label means: pretherapy, before neoadjuvant immune checkpoint inhibitors. Sample: peripheral blood, taken before neoadjuvant nivolumab, alone or with ipilimumab. Source of these receptors: an adult with non-small cell lung cancer.

This chain connects TRBV7-9 to TRBJ2-1; D ambiguous. The CDR3 is 12 residues long. Deletions cut 1 base from V and 6 bases from J, with 4 bases between. Per the germline V gene, CDR1 is SEHNR and CDR2 is FQNEAQ (reference sequence). As DNA, the CDR3 is TGTGCCAGCAGCTTAGTCGGCAATGAGCAGTTCTTC. Translated: CASSLVGNEQFF.

The chain joins TRBV9 to TRBJ2-5; possibly TRBD1 or TRBD2 for D (6 bases each). The CDR3 has 16 amino acids. Germline CDR1 is SGDLS and CDR2 is YYNGEE. The V end was cut by 0 bases, the J end by 5 bases, with 17 bases between. CDR3 in DNA: TGTGCCAGCAGCGTAGGGGGGGCGGGCGCCCTGGAGACCCAGTACTTC. Translating it yields CASSVGGAGALETQYF.

The V and J genes are TRBV9 and TRBJ1-3, with 9 bases lining up with TRBD1. Germline-derived CDR1 and CDR2 are SGDLS and YYNGEE. The CDR3 is made up of 15 amino acids. V dropped 2 bases and J dropped 2; count of bases not matched to a gene: 2. Here the CDR3 reads CASSVGDRAGNTIYF. The CDR3 nucleotides are TGTGCCAGCAGCGTCGGGGACAGGGCTGGAAACACCATATATTTT.

The chain is built from TRBV10-3 and TRBJ2-1; weak D call: TRBD1 (6 bases). V gave up 1 base and J gave up 5 bases, with 12 bases separating them. CDR3 length equals 15 residues. Germline CDR1 and CDR2: ENHRY and SYGVKD. The CDR3 protein is CAISEFRDTNNEQFF. In DNA form, the CDR3 reads TGTGCCATCAGTGAGTTTAGGGACACAAACAATGAGCAGTTCTTC.

The V call is TRBV7-2, the J call TRBJ1-2; 12 bases agree with TRBD1. The V and J ends lost 5 bases and 2 bases, in that order; junction bases with no gene match: 9. CDR3 size: 17 residues. CDR1 and CDR2 from the germline V gene are SGHTA and FQGNSA. For the CDR3, the DNA is TGTGCCAGCAGCCCCCGGGACAGGGGGCGGGTGAACTATGGCTACACCTTC. It is translated as CASSPRDRGRVNYGYTF.

The V and J genes are TRBV4-2 and TRBJ1-1; 7 positions match TRBD1. Germline V gene sequence: CDR1 LGHNA, CDR2 YNFKEQ. Unmatched junction bases numbered 4, after V lost 5 bases and J lost 10 bases. This CDR3 spans 11 amino acids. CDR3 loop: CASSGRQGAFF. In nucleotides, the CDR3 is TGTGCCAGCAGCGGGAGACAGGGAGCTTTCTTT.

With respect to this clone: The identical CDR3 is also encoded by other nucleotide sequences in the sample. The chain recombines TRBV5-1 with TRBJ2-3, with D unresolved. The CDR3 consists of 15 residues. Looked up from germline, CDR1 is SGHRS and CDR2 is YFSETQ. V lost 0 bases and J 0 bases, leaving 8 bases between the germline ends. CDR3 bases: TGCGCCAGCAGCTTGGGGAGACCTAGCACAGATACGCAGTATTTT. Its protein is CASSLGRPSTDTQYF.

The rearrangement joins TRBV18 to TRBJ2-3, with TRBD1 as a possible D gene (7 bases). CDR1 and CDR2 (germline): KGHSH, LQKENI. V lost 1 base and J 5 bases, leaving 13 bases between the germline ends. The CDR3 is 15 residues long. The CDR3 sequence: CASSPRAGGKDTQYF. CDR3 coding DNA: TGTGCCAGCTCACCACGGGCAGGGGGGAAAGATACGCAGTATTTT.

This sequence joins TRBV5-1 and TRBJ2-1; D may be TRBD1 or TRBD2 (5 bases each). Germline CDR1 reads SGHRS; CDR2 reads YFSETQ. V lost 3 bases to trimming and J lost 1 base, with 14 bases between them. The CDR3 is made up of 16 amino acids. The CDR3: CASSSRPGLSYNEQFF. In DNA, the CDR3 is TGCGCCAGCAGCTCCCGGCCGGGGCTATCCTACAATGAGCAGTTCTTC.

This chain links TRBV6-1 with TRBJ2-2; 8 nucleotides match TRBD1. CDR3 length equals 15 residues. Trimming at V came to 7 bases and at J to 1 base, leaving 5 bases not matched to a gene. Germline assignment: CDR1 MNHNS and CDR2 SASEGT. Here the CDR3 reads CASISGTGNTGELFF. As DNA, the CDR3 is TGTGCCAGCATCTCCGGGACAGGGAACACCGGGGAGCTGTTTTTT.

This chain joins TRBV18 and TRBJ2-1; weak D call: TRBD2 (5 bases). The CDR3 is 17 amino acids. Germline V CDR1 and CDR2: KGHSH, LQKENI. Trimming stripped 6 bases from V and 1 base from J, with 19 bases between. For the CDR3, the DNA is TGTGCCAGCTCCCCCCGTTGGCTAGCCAATTCCTACAATGAGCAGTTCTTC. The encoded protein is CASSPRWLANSYNEQFF.

The rearrangement links TRBV9 to TRBJ2-1, with 14 bases that match TRBD2. V lost 2 bases and J lost 3; bases outside the gene matches: 1. The germline gives CDR1 SGDLS, CDR2 YYNGEE. This CDR3 comprises 16 residues. In nucleotides, the CDR3 is TGTGCCAGCAGCGTGGGACTAGCGGGAGACTACAATGAGCAGTTCTTC. It translates to CASSVGLAGDYNEQFF.

The V gene is TRBV7-2, the J gene TRBJ2-7; 10 nucleotides align to TRBD2. J gave up 0 bases and V 4 bases, and 0 bases lay outside the gene matches. Germline V gives CDR1 SGHTA, CDR2 FQGNSA. The CDR3 is made up of 14 amino acids. CDR3 loop: CASSSSGSSYEQYF. Written as DNA, the CDR3 is TGTGCCAGCAGCTCTAGCGGGAGCTCCTACGAGCAGTACTTC.

The chain couples TRBV11-2 to TRBJ2-1, with TRBD2 matching over 14 bases. CDR3 length: 15 residues. Germline values: CDR1 SGHAT, CDR2 FQNNGV. The V and J ends lost 1 base and 13 bases, in that order; junction bases with no gene match: 6. CDR3 sequence (DNA): TGTGCCAGCAGCTTAGCAGGGACTAGCGGGAGAGAACAGTTCTTC. It translates to CASSLAGTSGREQFF.

This clone was detected only a few times. V is TRBV7-3 and J is TRBJ1-1, with a possible D match to TRBD1 (6 bases). From germline, CDR1 is SGHTA and CDR2 FQGTGA. The ends were cut back, 5 bases at V and 0 bases at J, with 13 bases in the middle. This CDR3 is built from 15 residues. The CDR3, as DNA: TGTGCCAGCAGCCCGGGGGCCACTATGAACACTGAAGCTTTCTTT. It encodes CASSPGATMNTEAFF. Variable domain in full (rest from reference TRBV7-3 and TRBJ1-1): GAGVSQTPSNKVTEKGKYVELRCDPISGHTALYWYRQSLGQGPEFLIYFQGTGAADDSGLPNDRFFAVRPEGSVSTLKIQRTERGDSAVYLCASSPGATMNTEAFFGQGTRLTVV.

This chain connects TRBV5-1 to TRBJ2-2; TRBD1 matches 9 bases. The junction had 1 base not matched to a gene; V was cut back by 3 bases and J by 1 base. The germline V gene has CDR1 SGHRS and CDR2 YFSETQ. This CDR3 contains 15 residues. CDR3 nucleotide sequence: TGCGCCAGCAGCTCGGACAGGGGGAACACCGGGGAGCTGTTTTTT. It specifies CASSSDRGNTGELFF.